The T cell receptor beta chain described here comes from a study of CD8+ T cells in alopecia areata. Points from the study as a whole: Clonality was higher in lesional than normal scalp, especially in alopecia totalis/universalis. Scalp clonality and expanded CD8+ clones among the top 100 showed significant decreases with tofacitinib. One nonresponder makes the tie between baseline CD8+ expansion and response uncertain.

Treatment defined: oral pan-JAK inhibitor, 5-10 mg twice daily. V was clipped by 4 bases and J by 4 bases; unmatched bases: 2. The CDR3 sequence is 15 residues long. Germline V lookup: CDR1 SGHTA, CDR2 FQGTGA. This clone was counted a few times. Its antigen is currently unknown. cDNA reverse transcribed from extracted RNA served as the sequencing template. This table comes from immunoSEQ multiplex PCR, and its TCRdb copy is limited to in-frame clones, with some not included. The table has fewer than 250,000 clones, 50% to 60% seen once; the top ten hold around 0.7%. The rearrangement joins TRBV7-3 to TRBJ2-3, with 13 bases aligning to TRBD2. Here the sequenced sample was CD4+ T cells sorted from blood, taken at week 4, from a patient treated with tofacitinib. The clonotype comes from a human donor with alopecia areata. This CDR3 reads CASSSTSGRADTQYF. The CDR3 DNA is TGTGCCAGCAGCTCTACTAGCGGGAGGGCAGATACGCAGTATTTT.